These 30 T cell receptor beta chains originate from one sample sequenced in a study of blood T cell repertoires in COVID-19. Clones were sequenced by immunoSEQ multiplex PCR, and TCRdb holds only the in-frame ones, with some missing. There are fewer than 85,000 clones in the sample; around 85% occur only once, and 5% to 6.5% lies in the top ten. The sample consisted of peripheral blood. These receptors were taken from a man aged 55 to 70 with acute or convalescent COVID-19.

The chain couples TRBV2 to TRBJ2-7; 10 bases line up with TRBD1. V lost 3 bases to trimming and J lost 5 bases; unmatched junction nucleotides: 10. This CDR3 region has 16 residues. Per germline, CDR1 SNHLY and CDR2 FYNNEI. CDR3 coding DNA: TGTGCCAGCAGTGACTTTGCGGGGACAGGGGCGGACGAGCAGTACTTC. Translation gives CASSDFAGTGADEQYF.

This chain links TRBV5-1 with TRBJ1-3; D uncertain. In germline, CDR1 is SGHRS, CDR2 YFSETQ. The V gene lost 0 bases and the J gene lost 3 bases, with 13 bases spanning the gap. This CDR3 is 16 amino acids long. The CDR3: CASSLGSAGNGNTIYF. Written as DNA, the CDR3 is TGCGCCAGCAGCTTGGGGTCAGCCGGGAATGGAAACACCATATATTTT.

This chain links TRBV7-9 with TRBJ1-3; 9 bases align to TRBD1. The junction had 7 bases not matched to a gene; V was cut back by 6 bases and J by 4 bases. CDR3 length: 15 amino acids. CDR1 and CDR2 (germline): SEHNR, FQNEAQ (reference sequence). As DNA, the CDR3 is TGTGCCAGCAGTTTGGACAGGGGACACGGAAACACCATATATTTT. Encoded protein: CASSLDRGHGNTIYF.

This chain uses TRBV9 with TRBJ2-2; possible D gene TRBD1, 8 bases. Trimming stripped 2 bases from V and 6 bases from J, with 20 bases between. The CDR3 is 17 residues long. Germline CDR1 SGDLS, CDR2 YYNGEE. The CDR3 DNA follows: TGTGCCAGCAGCGTCAGGGAGGGCAGGGGGCGTCCCGGGGAGCTGTTTTTT. Amino acid sequence: CASSVREGRGRPGELFF.

V usage is TRBV19 and J usage is TRBJ1-5; D remains unclear. V was pared by 4 bases and J by 0 bases, with 10 bases between. CDR1 is LNHDA and CDR2 is SQIVND in the germline V gene (reference sequence). This CDR3 is 15 amino acids long. CDR3 amino acids: CASSTELNSNQPQHF. Written as DNA, the CDR3 is TGTGCCAGTAGTACCGAACTAAATAGCAATCAGCCCCAGCATTTT.

About this clone: Germline and junction disagree at one end, which may indicate a read error. The CDR3 spells CASSGVDKNAEAFF. The DNA of the CDR3 is TGTGCCAGCAGTGGGGTGGACAAGAACGCTGAAGCTTTCTTT. The chain joins TRBV2 to TRBJ1-1; possibly TRBD1 for D (5 bases). Germline CDR1 SNHLY, CDR2 FYNNEI. This CDR3 has 14 residues.

The chain combines TRBV4-2 with TRBJ2-3, with 9 bases lining up with TRBD2. There are 22 residues in the CDR3. V was pared by 4 bases and J by 1 base, with 24 bases of the junction left unmatched. Germline V gives CDR1 LGHNA, CDR2 YNFKEQ. The CDR3 region has the DNA TGTGCCAGCAGCCTCCTCCACCCCCGGGCGGGGGGGCCTCAGGGGGGCACAGATACGCAGTATTTT. Amino acid sequence: CASSLLHPRAGGPQGGTDTQYF.

The J gene is TRBJ2-1, the V gene TRBV4-3; 11 bases are a match to TRBD2. Germline CDR1 LGHNA, CDR2 YSLEER. The length of the CDR3 is 16 residues. V shed 1 base, J shed 7 bases, and the junction held 6 bases outside the gene matches. CDR3: CASSQVVASGGNEQFF. CDR3 DNA: TGCGCCAGCAGCCAAGTCGTCGCTAGCGGGGGGAATGAGCAGTTCTTC.

The chain combines TRBV5-1 with TRBJ2-5; possible D gene TRBD1, 5 bases. The CDR3 extends over 13 amino acids. The V end was cut by 0 bases, the J end by 5 bases, with 8 bases between. The germline V gene has CDR1 SGHRS and CDR2 YFSETQ. The CDR3 DNA reads as TGCGCCAGCAGCTTGGGGAACAGGGAGACCCAGTACTTC. Residues: CASSLGNRETQYF. Full variable domain (outside the CDR3, taken from reference TRBV5-1 and TRBJ2-5): KAGVTQTPRYLIKTRGQQVTLSCSPISGHRSVSWYQQTPGQGLQFLFEYFSETQRNKGNFPGRFSGRQFSNSRSEMNVSTLELGDSALYLCASSLGNRETQYFGPGTRLLVL.

This chain joins TRBV10-3 and TRBJ2-7; TRBD1 aligns across 7 bases. The CDR3 loop spans 12 amino acids. The germline CDR1 and CDR2 sequences are ENHRY and SYGVKD. Losses at the gene ends were 10 bases for V and 5 bases for J; bases not matched to a gene: 8. This CDR3 reads CATTRGQDEQYF. DNA for the CDR3: TGTGCCACCACGAGGGGGCAAGACGAGCAGTACTTC.

This chain connects TRBV2 to TRBJ1-5; 8 bases fit TRBD1. The ends lost 5 bases at V and 6 bases at J; junction bases unmatched: 6. Germline assignment: CDR1 SNHLY and CDR2 FYNNEI. The CDR3 is 14 amino acids. Written as DNA, the CDR3 is TGTGCCAGCAGTAGAGGACAGGGCCCTCAGCCCCAGCATTTT. Its protein product is CASSRGQGPQPQHF.

The gene calls are TRBV4-3 and TRBJ1-3, with 7 bases identical to TRBD1. V lost 0 bases, J lost 0 bases, and 14 bases stayed unmatched. Germline CDR1 reads LGHNA; CDR2 reads YSLEER. There are 20 residues in the CDR3. This CDR3 is CASSQDLGRGLTSSGNTIYF. CDR3 coding DNA: TGCGCCAGCAGCCAAGATCTCGGCAGGGGGTTAACAAGCTCTGGAAACACCATATATTTT.

The V call is TRBV19, the J call TRBJ2-5; possibly TRBD2 for D (5 bases). Germline V gives CDR1 LNHDA, CDR2 SQIVND (reference sequence). This CDR3 region has 13 residues. Trimming took 5 bases from V and 5 from J, leaving 12 bases between them. Written as DNA, the CDR3 is TGTGCCAGTAGTGCCCGACTATGGGAGACCCAGTACTTC. Amino acids: CASSARLWETQYF.

The genes are TRBV5-1 and TRBJ1-2; 9 bases are a match to TRBD1. Germline V gene sequence: CDR1 SGHRS, CDR2 YFSETQ. V dropped 4 bases and J dropped 8; count of bases not matched to a gene: 3. The CDR3 is 12 residues long. The CDR3 DNA follows: TGCGCCAGCAGCCGGGACAGGGACGGCTACACCTTC. Translated: CASSRDRDGYTF.

The rearrangement uses TRBV29-1 and TRBJ2-7; D gene ambiguous. The CDR3 covers 13 residues. Trimming stripped 4 bases from V and 2 bases from J, with 12 bases between. In germline, CDR1 is SQVTM, CDR2 ANQGSEA. The CDR3 nucleotides read TGCAGCGTTGTACGGAGTCCCACCTACGAGCAGTACTTC. Amino acids: CSVVRSPTYEQYF.

The chain joins TRBV29-1 to TRBJ1-1; TRBD1 agrees at 11 bases. The CDR3 spans 11 residues. After removal of 6 bases from V and 10 bases from J, the junction contained 4 bases not matched to a gene. Germline V gives CDR1 SQVTM, CDR2 ANQGSEA. This chain's CDR3 is CSVPGTGGAFF. DNA of the CDR3: TGCAGCGTGCCCGGGACAGGGGGAGCTTTCTTT.

The chain has TRBV9 and TRBJ1-1, with TRBD1 matching 12 bases. V gave up 3 bases and J gave up 1 base; unmatched junction bases: 22. CDR1 and CDR2 (germline): SGDLS, YYNGEE. This CDR3 comprises 22 residues. CDR3 nucleotides: TGTGCCAGCAGCGCCGCCCCCGGAGGGACAGGGGGCAAGGGGCGGCGGAACACTGAAGCTTTCTTT. Protein sequence: CASSAAPGGTGGKGRRNTEAFF.

This sequence joins TRBV7-8 and TRBJ1-3, with 7 positions matching TRBD1. Germline loops: CDR1 SGHVS, CDR2 FQNEAQ. This CDR3 region has 18 residues. Trimming at V came to 4 bases and at J to 0 bases, leaving 12 bases not matched to a gene. CDR3 residues: CASSSDRAPTSSGNTIYF. The CDR3 DNA is TGTGCCAGCAGCTCAGACAGGGCCCCCACGAGCTCTGGAAACACCATATATTTT. Filled out from reference TRBV7-8 and TRBJ1-3, the complete variable domain reads GAGVSQSPRYKVAKRGQDVALRCDPISGHVSLFWYQQALGQGPEFLTYFQNEAQLDKSGLPSDRFFAERPEGSVSTLKIQRTQQEDSAVYLCASSSDRAPTSSGNTIYFGEGSWLTVV.

The chain uses TRBV3-1 (or the pseudogene TRBV3-2) and TRBJ1-2, with D possibly being TRBD1 (5 bases). There are 14 residues in the CDR3. The germline V gene has CDR1 LGHDT and CDR2 YNNKEL (reference sequence). The ends were cut back, 1 base at V and 4 bases at J, with 10 bases in the middle. In nucleotides, the CDR3 is TGTGCCAGCAGCCAAGCGGGGGGACGCTATGGCTACACCTTC. Translated, it gives CASSQAGGRYGYTF.

This clone was observed a few times. The J gene is TRBJ2-5, the V gene TRBV11-3; perhaps TRBD1 as D (5 bases). The ends were cut back, 1 base at V and 6 bases at J, with 9 bases in the middle. Germline values: CDR1 SGHNT, CDR2 YENEEA. The CDR3 extends over 13 amino acids. CDR3 nucleotides: TGTGCCAGCAGCTTAGGGGGCGAAAAGACCCAGTACTTC. Its protein product is CASSLGGEKTQYF.

This chain connects TRBV27 to TRBJ2-2; 9 bases are shared with TRBD1. Trimming cost V 5 bases and J 4 bases; bases outside gene matches: 5. Germline V gene sequence: CDR1 MNHEY, CDR2 SMNVEV (reference sequence). The CDR3 has 15 amino acids. This CDR3 reads CASSPGQGPTGELFF. In DNA, the CDR3 is TGTGCCAGCAGTCCCGGACAGGGGCCCACCGGGGAGCTGTTTTTT.

The chain links TRBV21-1 to TRBJ2-3; the D segment call TRBD1 is taken from the table without a DNA check. TRBV21-1 is classified as a pseudogene. This CDR3 is built from 16 residues. CDR3 in DNA: TGTGCCAGCAGCAAAGTGGCAGGGTGGGACACAGATACGCAGTATTTT. Its protein is CASSKVAGWDTDTQYF.

The CDR3 sequence is CASSLVGGTVYPYEQYF. CDR3 nucleotides: TGTGCCAGCAGCTTAGTAGGTGGGACAGTCTACCCATACGAGCAGTACTTC. The chain links TRBV7-8 to TRBJ2-7; 7 nucleotides match TRBD1. The germline CDR1 and CDR2 sequences are SGHVS and FQNEAQ. After removal of 1 base from V and 4 bases from J, the junction contained 13 bases not matched to a gene. This CDR3 spans 17 amino acids.

J is TRBJ2-2 and V is TRBV27; a possible D gene is TRBD2 (5 bases). The CDR3 sequence is 14 residues long. In germline, CDR1 is MNHEY, CDR2 SMNVEV (reference sequence). V dropped 5 bases and J dropped 6 bases, with 13 bases sitting between them. The CDR3 here is CASSTPTRAGELFF. The CDR3 region has the DNA TGTGCCAGCAGTACCCCGACGCGGGCCGGGGAGCTGTTTTTT.

The rearrangement uses TRBV6-5 and TRBJ1-6, with D perhaps matching TRBD1 (5 bases). The germline V gene has CDR1 MNHEY and CDR2 SVGAGI. The CDR3 extends over 14 amino acids. The germline V and J ends were trimmed by 6 bases and 9 bases, with 15 bases remaining between them. The CDR3 sequence: CASSSGSGSSPLHF. The CDR3 region has the DNA TGTGCCAGCAGCTCAGGGTCAGGTAGTTCACCCCTCCACTTT.

The rearrangement uses TRBV7-2 and TRBJ2-4, with 8 bases lining up with TRBD1. Per germline, CDR1 SGHTA and CDR2 FQGNSA. V shed 0 bases, J shed 6 bases, and the junction held 10 bases outside the gene matches. The CDR3 length is 17 residues. The CDR3 sequence: CASSLAWGQATANIQYF. The CDR3 bases are TGTGCCAGCAGCTTAGCGTGGGGACAGGCCACGGCAAACATTCAGTACTTC. Looking up the rest from reference TRBV7-2 and TRBJ2-4 gives the full variable domain: GAGVSQSPSNKVTEKGKDVELRCDPISGHTALYWYRQSLGQGLEFLIYFQGNSAPDKSGLPSDRFSAERTGGSVSTLTIQRTQQEDSAVYLCASSLAWGQATANIQYFGAGTRLSVL.

The V gene is TRBV5-4, the J gene TRBJ2-5; perhaps TRBD2 as D (6 bases). Trimming left V 1 base short and J 5 bases short, with 9 bases between. Germline V CDR1 and CDR2: SGHNT, YYREEE (reference sequence). The CDR3 runs 13 residues. DNA for the CDR3: TGTGCCAGCAGCTTGTGGGGGAGGGAGACCCAGTACTTC. Amino acids: CASSLWGRETQYF.

The chain recombines TRBV2 with TRBJ1-1, with TRBD1 matching 8 bases. This CDR3 has 13 residues. Germline loops: CDR1 SNHLY, CDR2 FYNNEI. V trimming: 6 bases; J trimming: 4 bases; junction bases outside the gene matches: 4. The CDR3: CASRGGQGTEAFF. The DNA for the CDR3 is TGTGCCAGCAGGGGAGGACAGGGCACTGAAGCTTTCTTT.

V and J are TRBV7-9 and TRBJ1-4; 7 bases map to TRBD1. Germline V gene data show CDR1 as SEHNR and CDR2 as FQNEAQ (reference sequence). This CDR3 has 15 residues. V lost 6 bases and J lost 7; bases outside the gene matches: 11. CDR3 bases: TGTGCCAGCAGTTTCCCCGGGACAGCGGCTGAAAAACTGTTTTTT. Translating it yields CASSFPGTAAEKLFF. The full variable domain, in which reference TRBV7-9 and TRBJ1-4 provide the parts outside the CDR3, is DTGVSQNPRHKITKRGQNVTFRCDPISEHNRLYWYRQTLGQGPEFLTYFQNEAQLEKSRLLSDRFSAERPKGSFSTLEIQRTEQGDSAMYLCASSFPGTAAEKLFFGSGTQLSVL.

The CDR3 sequence: CASSLLGLAGGEETQYF. The DNA of the CDR3 is TGCGCCAGCAGCTTGCTAGGACTAGCGGGGGGGGAAGAGACCCAGTACTTC. This sequence joins TRBV5-1 and TRBJ2-5; 15 nucleotides line up with TRBD2. The V gene's germline CDR1 is SGHRS and CDR2 YFSETQ. V trimming: 1 base; J trimming: 3 bases; junction bases outside the gene matches: 4. The length of the CDR3 is 17 residues.